The text below deals with one T cell receptor (beta chain). These data belong to a study of CD8+ T cells in alopecia areata. The treatment denotes: oral pan-JAK inhibitor, 5-10 mg twice daily. After isolation, RNA underwent reverse transcription to generate cDNA as the sequencing template. Measured with immunoSEQ multiplex PCR; TCRdb has only the in-frame clones, and not every one. The top ten hold approximately 16% of the sample, which has approximately 180,000 clones, about 61% seen once. Trimming removed 0 bases from V and 4 bases from J, with 12 bases in between. CDR1 is SQVTM and CDR2 is ANQGSEA in the germline V gene. The CDR3 consists of 14 residues.

Material: CD4+ T cells sorted from blood, obtained at approximately week 55, from a patient treated with tofacitinib. The rearrangement links TRBV29-1 to TRBJ1-2; D not resolved. The sequence derives from a human donor with alopecia areata. In DNA form, the CDR3 reads TGCAGCGTTGAAGATGCGGCAGCAGTCTATGGCTACACCTTC. Its translation is CSVEDAAAVYGYTF.